What follows are 3 T cell receptor beta chains derived from one specimen sequenced in a study of blood T cell repertoires in COVID-19 (dated by TCRdb to 2018 to 2021). Libraries were constructed by the immunoSEQ multiplex PCR assay. The clones in this table, taken by TCRdb from immuneACCESS, are in-frame only. Not every clone is retained; where verified, under half of the shortfall comes from an unresolved V gene, and the cause of the rest is unknown. For this sample there are fewer than 70,000 clones; about 79% appear just once. Of the sample, about 6% is held by the ten largest clones. The sequenced sample was peripheral blood. These receptors came from a woman aged 55-69 years with acute or convalescent COVID-19.

The genes are TRBV7-5 and TRBJ2-2; the D call in the table, TRBD2, was not verified against the DNA. TRBV7-5 is listed as a pseudogene. The CDR3 has 15 amino acids. The CDR3 protein is CVRSSGLSNTGELFF. The CDR3 region has the DNA TGTGTCAGAAGCTCCGGACTTTCGAACACCGGGGAGCTGTTTTTT.

This clone showed up just once. The rearrangement links TRBV5-1 to TRBJ1-1, with a tentative D call TRBD1 (5 bases). V lost 10 bases, J lost 7 bases, and 23 bases lay in between. The CDR3 has 14 amino acids. Looked up from germline, CDR1 is SGHRS and CDR2 is YFSETQ. CDR3 nucleotide sequence: TGCGCCCGCGGGGGGGGTGGCCGGGCCGTTGAAGCTTTCTTT. It translates to CARGGGGRAVEAFF.

The chain employs TRBV4-1 and TRBJ2-3; no clear D. From germline, CDR1 is MGHRA and CDR2 YSYEKL. This CDR3 comprises 15 residues. V lost 0 bases and J lost 2, with 9 bases in between. The CDR3 DNA reads as TGCGCCAGCAGCCAAGATGGAGTAGCCACAGATACGCAGTATTTT. Residues: CASSQDGVATDTQYF.